This T cell receptor beta chain was observed in a study of CD8+CD57+ T cells in acquired aplastic anemia. Overall study: Sorted CD4+ and CD8+ cells gave an average of roughly 3 ug of DNA. Study conclusions and caveats: Any difference that existed in CD8+ Simpson's diversity between patients and controls was not significant.

Genomic DNA templated the TCR beta VDJ and CDR3 profiling. TCRdb itself ran the reads through MiXCR, one entry per CDR3 protein. This table holds hundreds of thousands of distinct CDR3 sequences, roughly 64% found once. A remark on this clonotype: Its specificity is unknown. An end of the junction does not agree with germline; a read error may underlie this.

The CDR3 contains 10 residues. CDR1 and CDR2 (germline): SQVTM, ANQGSEA. This TCR was recovered from a human donor in good health, serving as a control. Sequencing used sorted CD4+, CD8+, or CD8+CD57+ T cells (not recorded which) from PBMCs. The J gene is TRBJ1-1, the V gene TRBV29-1, with D unclear. The CDR3 reads CSASNADAFF. CDR3 sequence (DNA): TGCAGCGCTTCAAACGCTGATGCTTTCTTT.